A single TCR beta chain is shown here with its context. Its recognized antigen is unknown. Qualities for individual bases were not recorded, and no much larger clone is one base off. This sample is drawn from a study of T-cell reconstitution after alpha-beta-depleted transplantation in children (TCRdb year 2016). Broadly, across the study: Using TCR repertoire profiling, the study quantitatively followed how T-cell immune reconstitution unfolded in children after TCRalphabeta/CD19-depleted allogeneic hematopoietic cell transplantation.

Library method: PCR. The data were produced on an Illumina HiSeq 2500. Molecular barcoding was employed in the preparation of TCR libraries, with unique molecular identifiers being used to normalize TCRbeta repertoire quantification. TCRdb reran the public reads through fastp at Q25 and MiXCR, keeping productive beta chains. Duplicate CDR3 protein sequences are folded into a single record with the most common DNA and genes. A total of 350,000 to 450,000 distinct CDR3 sequences appear in this sample, approximately 12% of them only once. The top ten constitute about 4.5% of the sample. Per the germline V gene (reference sequence), SEHNR is the CDR1 and FQNEAQ is the CDR2. At the junction V is shortened by 5 bases and J by 4 bases; bases outside the gene matches: 6. Including the terminal cysteine and phenylalanine, the CDR3 comprises 14 residues. Just CDR3 DNA is preserved here, 42 bases in frame from base 1.

In this chain, TRBV7-9 is recombined with TRBJ1-2; TRBD1 agrees with 8 junctional bases. The sequencing used PBMCs, collected from the stem cell graft. This sequence was found in a human donor who donated a stem cell graft to a child with Fanconi anemia. The CDR3 region reads CASSAPGTGYGYTF. DNA sequence: TGTGCCAGCAGCGCCCCCGGGACAGGCTATGGCTACACCTTC.